This T cell receptor (beta chain) was profiled in a study of T-cell memory formation after mild COVID-19. Turning to the study itself: TCR clusters were mostly confined to one donor each.

Study observations and caveats: The study found contracting CD4+ clones mainly in CM and EM and contracting CD8+ clones in EMRA.

V trimming: 2 bases; J trimming: 4 bases; junction bases outside the gene matches: 4. This CDR3 region has 16 residues. CDR1 LNHNV and CDR2 YYDKDF come from the germline V gene (reference sequence). It was 5'RACE with constant-segment primers that produced the TCR alpha and TCR beta cDNA libraries, which carried sample barcodes and UMIs. One entry per CDR3 protein results from TCRdb running MiXCR on the 5' RACE reads. Of about 84,000 distinct CDR3 sequences in the sample, roughly 14% are singletons; the top ten hold 30% to 35%. As concerns this clonotype: Its target is not known.

V and J are TRBV15 and TRBJ2-5; 13 bases agree with TRBD2. This clonotype was sampled from an adult woman who had mild COVID-19 (a few samples of this study predate the infection). Cell type and time point are not known. Sequences were obtained from PBMCs or a T cell subset sorted from them (not recorded which). In nucleotides, the CDR3 is TGTGCCACCAGCAGACCCGGACTAGCGGGAGTAGAGACCCAGTACTTC. It codes for CATSRPGLAGVETQYF.